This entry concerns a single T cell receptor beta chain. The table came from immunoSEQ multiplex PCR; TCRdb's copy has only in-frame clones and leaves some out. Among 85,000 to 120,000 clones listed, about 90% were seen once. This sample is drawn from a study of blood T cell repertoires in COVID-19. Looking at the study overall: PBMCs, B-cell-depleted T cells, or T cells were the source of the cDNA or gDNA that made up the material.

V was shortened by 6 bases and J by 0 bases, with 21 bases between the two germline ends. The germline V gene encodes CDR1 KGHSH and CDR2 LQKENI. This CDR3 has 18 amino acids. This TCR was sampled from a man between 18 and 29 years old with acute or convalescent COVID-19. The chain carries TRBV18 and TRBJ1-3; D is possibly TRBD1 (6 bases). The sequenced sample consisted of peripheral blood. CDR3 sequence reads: CASSLRRDITYSGNTIYF. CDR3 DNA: TGTGCCAGCTCCCTTCGACGGGACATAACATACTCTGGAAACACCATATATTTT.